This entry lists 5 T cell receptor beta chains sequenced from one sample in a study of blood T cell repertoires in COVID-19. The assay was immunoSEQ multiplex PCR, and TCRdb's table has in-frame clones only and misses some. The sample lists about 300,000 clones, roughly nine tenths occurring once. Specimen: peripheral blood. The receptors here all came from a woman aged 25 to 45 with COVID-19, enrolled during active disease.

The V gene is TRBV11-2, the J gene TRBJ2-2; a weak D match, TRBD2 (5 bases). V dropped 1 base and J dropped 6 bases, with 9 bases sitting between them. There are 14 residues in the CDR3. Germline loops: CDR1 SGHAT, CDR2 FQNNGV. The CDR3 region is CASSLGSGSGELFF. CDR3 DNA sequence: TGTGCCAGCAGCTTAGGATCGGGGTCCGGGGAGCTGTTTTTT. Combining the CDR3 with reference TRBV11-2 and TRBJ2-2 gives the whole variable domain EAGVAQSPRYKIIEKRQSVAFWCNPISGHATLYWYQQILGQGPKLLIQFQNNGVVDDSQLPKDRFSAERLKGVDSTLKIQPAKLEDSAVYLCASSLGSGSGELFFGEGSRLTVL.

This clone has only one observation. The rearrangement uses TRBV3-1 (or the pseudogene TRBV3-2) and TRBJ1-5, with 8 bases that match TRBD1. Trimming took 4 bases from V and 4 from J; bases not matched to a gene: 6. Germline CDR1 LGHDT, CDR2 YNNKEL (reference sequence). CDR3 length equals 15 residues. The CDR3 spells CASSPDWTGNQPQHF. CDR3 nucleotides: TGTGCCAGCAGCCCCGATTGGACAGGGAATCAGCCCCAGCATTTT.

The V and J genes are TRBV5-1 and TRBJ2-1; no clear D gene. Trimming stripped 2 bases from V and 8 bases from J, with 20 bases between. This CDR3 contains 16 residues. From germline, CDR1 is SGHRS and CDR2 YFSETQ. The CDR3 DNA is TGCGCCAGCAGCTTCCCCCCTGAGCGACCCTCCTATGAGCAGTTCTTC. This sequence encodes CASSFPPERPSYEQFF.

This CDR3 is CASSPGQYGYTF. Here the CDR3 DNA reads TGTGCCAGCAGCCCTGGGCAATATGGCTACACCTTC. The gene calls are TRBV12-3 or TRBV12-4 and TRBJ1-2, with D unclear. This CDR3 spans 12 amino acids. The V gene lost 6 bases and the J gene lost 5 bases, with 10 bases spanning the gap.

Regarding this clone: Within the sample, other DNA sequences also encode this same CDR3. The J gene is TRBJ1-2, the V gene TRBV12-3 or TRBV12-4; TRBD1 might be the D (5 bases). The CDR3 contains 13 residues. Trimming stripped 1 base from V and 6 bases from J, with 9 bases between. The CDR3: CASSLGQGNGYTF. Here the CDR3 DNA reads TGTGCCAGCAGTTTAGGGCAGGGAAATGGCTACACCTTC.